This TCR beta chain derives from a study of graft-versus-host responses after intestinal transplantation. Germline-derived CDR1 and CDR2 are MNHEY and SVGAGI. The CDR3 is 13 residues long. Trimming pared 2 bases from V and 9 bases from J, leaving 8 bases between. Proliferating CFSE-low CD3+CD4+ and CD3+CD8+ responders were sorted after the reaction. TCRdb's table, derived via immunoSEQ multiplex PCR, lists solely in-frame clones and lacks some. The data show several thousand clones, with around 29% seen just once and 5% to 8% held by the top ten. The rearrangement links TRBV6-5 to TRBJ1-6; D unclear. The origin of this receptor is a human patient who was an organ donor for intestinal transplantation. Sample: alloreactive CD4+ T cells from a mixed lymphocyte reaction culture, taken before transplantation. The subset: CFSE-low proliferating T cells sorted from roughly 6-day pre-transplant mixed lymphocyte reaction (GvH or HvG direction). The CDR3 is CASSYLDVSPLHF. Written as DNA, the CDR3 is TGTGCCAGCAGTTACCTGGATGTTTCACCCCTCCACTTT.